This TCR beta chain was captured in a study of T cell repertoires in cytomegalovirus infection. A single record per CDR3 protein comes from TCRdb applying MiXCR to the reads. The sample consists of some 700,000 distinct CDR3 sequences, roughly 35% of them appearing once. The germline CDR1 and CDR2 sequences are DFQATT and SNEGSKA (reference sequence). Trimming left V 0 bases short and J 7 bases short, with 9 bases between. The CDR3 runs 12 residues. The specimen sequenced was PBMCs. The chain employs TRBV20-1 and TRBJ1-2; no definite D call. This receptor was identified in a human donor in good health (CMV status not recorded). Some clones in this sample may be carry-over from other donors' samples. This CDR3 reads CSARETSVGYTF. CDR3 sequence (DNA): TGCAGTGCTAGAGAGACCTCCGTTGGCTACACCTTC.